This TCR beta chain was retrieved from a study of T-cell memory formation after mild COVID-19. Study-wide background: Largely donor-specific sequence clusters came from two donors.

The V end lost 3 bases, the J end lost 1 base, and 9 bases lay between the germline ends. CDR3 size: 14 residues. The V gene's germline CDR1 is MNHEY and CDR2 SMNVEV (reference sequence). Constant-segment primers served in 5'RACE that generated TCR alpha and TCR beta cDNA libraries bearing sample barcodes and UMIs. TCRdb reprocessed the 5' RACE reads via MiXCR and lists one record per CDR3 protein. The sample lists approximately 180,000 distinct CDR3 sequences, roughly 17% occurring once. This clonotype has a handful of counts. No antigen is known for it. Study-level findings and limits: The CD4+ clones that contracted clustered mainly within CM and EM, and the CD8+ clones concentrated in EMRA.

Source material: PBMCs or a T cell subset sorted from them (not recorded which). The rearrangement uses TRBV27 and TRBJ1-1, with D possibly being TRBD1 (5 bases). This receptor was identified in an adult woman who had mild COVID-19 (a few samples of this study predate the infection). Cell type and time point are not known. Written as DNA, the CDR3 is TGTGCCAGCAGTTTCTCCACAGGGAACACTGAAGCTTTCTTT. Translated, it gives CASSFSTGNTEAFF.